These 29 T cell receptor beta chains originate from one sample sequenced in a study of shared clonotypes between healthy human individuals. Libraries were prepared by immunoSEQ multiplex PCR; TCRdb keeps only in-frame clonotypes and omits some of them. Among around 1.4 million clones listed, 98% to 99% were seen once. Sequenced: naive CD4+ T cells sorted from blood. This sample's subset: CD45RA+ positively selected. All receptors derive from a man between 25 and 39 years old in good health.

CDR3 in DNA: TGTGCCAGCAGCTTTACCGGGACTAAGTCCTACAATGAGCAGTTCTTC. Translation: CASSFTGTKSYNEQFF. V is TRBV7-8 and J is TRBJ2-1; 7 bases align to TRBD2. The germline V gene encodes CDR1 SGHVS and CDR2 FQNEAQ. The CDR3 covers 16 residues. J gave up 1 base and V 3 bases, and 6 bases lay outside the gene matches.

The chain couples TRBV29-1 to TRBJ2-1, with TRBD2 matching over 11 bases. Per germline, CDR1 SQVTM and CDR2 ANQGSEA. The CDR3 is 14 residues long. V lost 4 bases and J lost 7; bases outside the gene matches: 6. CDR3 nucleotides: TGCAGCGTTGCAATACTAGCGGGAGATAATGAGCAGTTCTTC. Translation: CSVAILAGDNEQFF.

The chain employs TRBV7-2 and TRBJ2-5, with 11 bases fitting TRBD1. The CDR3 is 16 amino acids. Germline trimming cut 5 bases from V and 0 bases from J; bases unmatched to any gene: 5. CDR1 SGHTA and CDR2 FQGNSA come from the germline V gene. The DNA of the CDR3 is TGTGCCAGCAGCCTCCGGGACAGGGGGTACCAAGAGACCCAGTACTTC. It is translated as CASSLRDRGYQETQYF.

This chain uses TRBV7-8 with TRBJ1-1; no definite D call. CDR1 is SGHVS, CDR2 FQNEAQ, per germline. V was pared by 5 bases and J by 3 bases, with 10 bases between. This CDR3 is built from 13 residues. The CDR3 protein is CASSPREYTEAFF. DNA of the CDR3: TGTGCCAGCAGCCCCCGGGAGTACACTGAAGCTTTCTTT.

The CDR3 region has the DNA TGCGCCAGCAGCTTCGTTACTAGCGGGAGCGGGGAGCTGTTTTTT. Protein sequence: CASSFVTSGSGELFF. The rearrangement uses TRBV5-1 and TRBJ2-2; TRBD2 matches 11 bases. The germline V gene has CDR1 SGHRS and CDR2 YFSETQ. The CDR3 is made up of 15 amino acids. V trimming: 2 bases; J trimming: 7 bases; junction bases outside the gene matches: 4.

The genes are TRBV9 and TRBJ2-5, with D hard to call. The CDR3 length is 16 residues. The V end lost 0 bases, the J end lost 7 bases, and 19 bases lay between the germline ends. From germline, CDR1 is SGDLS and CDR2 YYNGEE. DNA for the CDR3: TGTGCCAGCAGCGTAGCAGCGACGATCCTCGAAGGGACCCAGTACTTC. This codes for CASSVAATILEGTQYF.

This chain connects TRBV9 to TRBJ2-5; D gene ambiguous. CDR1 is SGDLS and CDR2 is YYNGEE in the germline V gene. The ends were cut back, 0 bases at V and 3 bases at J, with 15 bases in the middle. This CDR3 spans 16 amino acids. CDR3 sequence: CASSVAAIGWEETQYF. The CDR3 bases are TGTGCCAGCAGCGTAGCTGCTATCGGGTGGGAAGAGACCCAGTACTTC.

Of note for this clone: This sample includes further DNA sequences coding for the same CDR3. This sequence joins TRBV18 and TRBJ1-1; 11 bases map to TRBD1. J lost 3 bases, V lost 1 base, and 1 base had no gene match. The CDR3 is 15 residues long. Germline V gene sequence: CDR1 KGHSH, CDR2 LQKENI. The CDR3 here is CASSPRTGGDTEAFF. The CDR3 bases are TGTGCCAGCTCACCACGGACAGGGGGCGACACTGAAGCTTTCTTT.

The chain has TRBV7-9 and TRBJ1-5; D is possibly TRBD1 (5 bases). This CDR3 has 15 residues. Germline assignment: CDR1 SEHNR and CDR2 FQNEAQ (reference sequence). The V and J ends lost 5 bases and 0 bases respectively, with 11 bases between them. This chain's CDR3 is CASSRTGHSNQPQHF. As DNA, the CDR3 is TGTGCCAGCAGCCGTACAGGTCATAGCAATCAGCCCCAGCATTTT.

The table lists this clone with a count of one. The genes are TRBV9 and TRBJ2-5; 7 nucleotides align to TRBD1. Losses at the gene ends were 3 bases for V and 5 bases for J; bases not matched to a gene: 10. CDR1 SGDLS and CDR2 YYNGEE come from the germline V gene. This CDR3 region has 15 residues. DNA for the CDR3: TGTGCCAGCAGCGCTACAGGGGTCCCGGGGGAGACCCAGTACTTC. Translated, it gives CASSATGVPGETQYF.

As to this clone: Other DNA sequences within the sample encode an identical CDR3. This chain links TRBV5-1 with TRBJ2-5; D is uncertain. This CDR3 has 11 residues. The V and J ends lost 2 bases and 5 bases respectively, with 4 bases between them. Germline V gene lookup returns CDR1 SGHRS and CDR2 YFSETQ. In DNA, the CDR3 is TGCGCCAGCAGCTTTTTGGAGACCCAGTACTTC. Encoded protein: CASSFLETQYF.

The chain uses TRBV7-9 and TRBJ2-7, with unresolved D. The CDR3 length is 10 residues. Per germline, CDR1 SEHNR and CDR2 FQNEAQ (reference sequence). V shed 11 bases and J shed 5 bases, with 10 bases lying between them. CDR3 sequence (DNA): TGTGCCGTAGTCGGCGACGAGCAGTACTTC. Protein sequence: CAVVGDEQYF.

The chain employs TRBV27 and TRBJ2-3; D is perhaps TRBD2 (7 bases). The CDR3 consists of 16 residues. Looked up from germline, CDR1 is MNHEY and CDR2 is SMNVEV (reference sequence). Trimming stripped 5 bases from V and 5 bases from J, with 20 bases between. CDR3: CASSPISGLGGDTQYF. DNA for the CDR3: TGTGCCAGCAGTCCAATATCCGGACTAGGGGGAGATACGCAGTATTTT.

J is TRBJ2-1 and V is TRBV18, with TRBD2 matching over 11 bases. V lost 5 bases, J lost 7 bases, and 13 bases stayed unmatched. This CDR3 is built from 17 residues. CDR1 and CDR2 from the germline V gene are KGHSH and LQKENI. The CDR3 nucleotides are TGTGCCAGCTCAGAAAATTCGGGACTAGCGGCGGGGAATGAGCAGTTCTTC. It codes for CASSENSGLAAGNEQFF.

V and J are TRBV7-9 and TRBJ2-7; no definite D call. CDR1 and CDR2 from the germline V gene are SEHNR and FQNEAQ (reference sequence). Trimming took 1 base from V and 2 from J, leaving 9 bases between them. CDR3 length: 14 amino acids. DNA for the CDR3: TGTGCCAGCAGCTTAGATCAAGGAACCTACGAGCAGTACTTC. Translated, it gives CASSLDQGTYEQYF.

As concerns this clone: Other DNA sequences from this sample encode an identical CDR3 as well. The rearrangement uses TRBV2 and TRBJ2-7; 8 nucleotides line up with TRBD1. CDR1 SNHLY and CDR2 FYNNEI come from the germline V gene. V lost 5 bases to trimming and J lost 2 bases; unmatched junction nucleotides: 5. The CDR3 is 14 amino acids. The CDR3 region is CASSRDRPTYEQYF. The CDR3 DNA follows: TGTGCCAGCAGTAGGGACAGGCCGACCTACGAGCAGTACTTC.

The chain carries TRBV10-2 and TRBJ2-3; 8 bases agree with TRBD1. V shed 1 base, J shed 4 bases, and the junction held 1 base outside the gene matches. Germline-derived CDR1 and CDR2 are WSHSY and SAAADI. This CDR3 contains 14 residues. As DNA, the CDR3 is TGCGCCAGCAGTGAGTGGACAGGGCCAGATACGCAGTATTTT. This codes for CASSEWTGPDTQYF.

The V gene is TRBV27, the J gene TRBJ2-3, with TRBD2 as a possible D gene (6 bases). With 6 bases removed from V and 3 bases from J, the gap between germline ends came to 16 bases. This CDR3 region has 15 residues. Germline V gene data show CDR1 as MNHEY and CDR2 as SMNVEV (reference sequence). In DNA, the CDR3 is TGTGCCAGCAGAAAGACGGGGGTACGGACAGATACGCAGTATTTT. Protein: CASRKTGVRTDTQYF.

The sample holds one count of this clone. This chain connects TRBV10-2 to TRBJ1-5; D not certain. The ends were cut back, 6 bases at V and 6 bases at J, with 15 bases in the middle. The germline CDR1 and CDR2 sequences are WSHSY and SAAADI. The CDR3 runs 14 residues. The CDR3 reads CASREGTTSQPQHF. The CDR3 DNA reads TGCGCCAGCAGGGAGGGCACTACTAGTCAGCCCCAGCATTTT.

The genes are TRBV7-9 and TRBJ1-1, with D possibly TRBD1 on 6 matching bases. The CDR3 loop spans 13 amino acids. CDR1 and CDR2 from the germline V gene are SEHNR and FQNEAQ (reference sequence). Deletions cut 3 bases from V and 7 bases from J, with 12 bases between. The CDR3 coding sequence is TGTGCCAGCAGCTTTAAAGAGGGGGTTGAAGCTTTCTTT. Encoded protein: CASSFKEGVEAFF.

The CDR3 nucleotides are TGTGCCAGCAGTTTTTTGGGGACAGCTTTCTTT. This sequence encodes CASSFLGTAFF. This chain joins TRBV28 and TRBJ1-1; maybe TRBD1 (5 bases). CDR1 and CDR2 (germline): MDHEN, SYDVKM. The V end was cut by 3 bases, the J end by 10 bases, with 9 bases between. CDR3 length: 11 residues.

The chain combines TRBV6-5 with TRBJ2-3; no definite D call. This CDR3 contains 15 residues. Germline CDR1 MNHEY, CDR2 SVGAGI. Between the trimmed V and J ends, which lost 2 bases and 1 base, there was a span of 10 bases. Here the CDR3 reads CASSYGHPGTDTQYF. CDR3 DNA sequence: TGTGCCAGCAGTTACGGGCACCCTGGCACAGATACGCAGTATTTT.

J is TRBJ2-3 and V is TRBV7-2; no reliable D call. Germline V CDR1 and CDR2: SGHTA, FQGNSA. The CDR3 is made up of 16 amino acids. V lost 0 bases and J 4 bases, leaving 14 bases between the germline ends. The CDR3 reads CASSLAPRSISDTQYF. In nucleotides, the CDR3 is TGTGCCAGCAGCTTAGCGCCTAGAAGTATATCAGATACGCAGTATTTT.

This chain joins TRBV28 and TRBJ1-5; the D gene is possibly TRBD1 (6 bases). This CDR3 is 12 amino acids long. V was pared by 10 bases and J by 4 bases, with 11 bases between. Germline values: CDR1 MDHEN, CDR2 SYDVKM. The CDR3 protein is CAINQGNQPQHF. CDR3 in DNA: TGTGCCATCAATCAGGGGAATCAGCCCCAGCATTTT.

Worth noting for this clone: This same CDR3 is encoded by further DNA sequences in the sample. This chain uses TRBV2 with TRBJ2-7; D may be TRBD2 (6 bases). The CDR3 is 12 residues long. V gave up 6 bases and J gave up 6 bases, with 12 bases separating them. CDR1 is SNHLY and CDR2 is FYNNEI in the germline V gene. The CDR3 coding sequence is TGTGCCAGCAGCGCCGGGGGTTCCGAGCAGTACTTC. The encoded protein is CASSAGGSEQYF.

The chain joins TRBV6-1 to TRBJ2-2; TRBD2 matches at 10 bases. V was pared by 8 bases and J by 8 bases, with 11 bases of the junction left unmatched. From germline, CDR1 is MNHNS and CDR2 SASEGT. The CDR3 is 15 amino acids. The CDR3 sequence is CASHPGLAGAGELFF. CDR3 DNA: TGTGCCAGCCATCCAGGGCTAGCGGGAGCGGGGGAGCTGTTTTTT.

CDR3 protein: CATSSGPVITGANVLTF. The DNA for the CDR3 is TGTGCCACCAGCAGCGGCCCAGTAATCACTGGGGCCAACGTCCTGACTTTC. The V call is TRBV15, the J call TRBJ2-6; D unclear. This CDR3 contains 17 residues. With 3 bases removed from V and 2 bases from J, the gap between germline ends came to 14 bases. The germline gives CDR1 LNHNV, CDR2 YYDKDF (reference sequence).

The rearrangement links TRBV5-1 to TRBJ2-1; D is perhaps TRBD1 (8 bases). Germline V gene data show CDR1 as SGHRS and CDR2 as YFSETQ. V was trimmed by 5 bases and J by 4 bases, leaving 16 bases between them. The CDR3 sequence is 15 residues long. CDR3 loop: CASRTGEGVYNEQFF. The CDR3 DNA sequence: TGCGCCAGCAGGACAGGGGAGGGGGTGTACAATGAGCAGTTCTTC.

This chain links TRBV6-6 with TRBJ2-4, with unresolved D. V gave up 6 bases and J gave up 2 bases, with 11 bases separating them. Germline V lookup: CDR1 MNHNY, CDR2 SVGAGI (reference sequence). This CDR3 contains 14 residues. CDR3 in amino acids: CASRAVGTKNIQYF. The CDR3 nucleotides are TGTGCCAGCAGAGCCGTAGGGACCAAAAACATTCAGTACTTC.